This T cell receptor beta chain is from a study of T cells in Graves' hyperthyroidism and ophthalmopathy. The overall study: Once the initial diagnosis was made, peripheral blood was obtained before any treatment.

Findings and caveats of the study: Appearing also in blood were most of the thyroid clonotypes expanded above 0.001. Ophthalmopathy, as predicted by the model, came a median around 7 months after the prediction.

Regarding this clonotype: The antigen is unknown.

Every diagnosis used clinical symptoms, serum thyroxine and TRAb, thyroid ultrasound and orbital computed tomography. This CDR3 region has 17 residues. Between the trimmed V and J ends, which lost 7 bases and 0 bases, there was a span of 16 bases. Regions amplified from RNA transcripts were the TCR beta CDR3 regions. The TCR CDR3 first-round RT-PCR relied on the HTBI primer set. One entry per CDR3 protein, called by TCRdb with MiXCR from the multiplex PCR reads. This table holds almost 500,000 distinct CDR3 sequences, roughly 22% found once. Material for sequencing was blood. The receptor comes from an older woman with Graves' ophthalmopathy. The rearrangement uses TRBV12-3 or TRBV12-4 and TRBJ2-6, with D perhaps given as TRBD1 or TRBD2 (5 bases each). CDR3 nucleotide sequence: TGTGCCAGCACCCCGGAGAACGGGGCCTCTGGGGCCAACGTCCTGACTTTC. Protein product: CASTPENGASGANVLTF.